The source of this T cell receptor (beta chain) is a study of cytomegalovirus exposure and HLA in healthy donors. From germline, CDR1 is SEHNR and CDR2 FQNEAQ (reference sequence). The CDR3 totals 16 residues. V trimming: 3 bases; J trimming: 9 bases; junction bases outside the gene matches: 11. Study-level points and caveats: In a later analysis, HLA-associated beta chains showed higher expansion and lower generation probabilities than comparable chains.

The PCR contained 60 Vbeta and 13 Jbeta primers. Produced via immunoSEQ multiplex PCR; TCRdb's table is partial and in-frame only. The profile shows around 91,000 clones, around 80% of them singletons. A word on this clone: Its antigen is unidentified.

Sequencing used PBMCs. The clonotype comes from a male donor in good health and CMV-seropositive. The gene calls are TRBV7-9 and TRBJ2-1, with 10 bases matching TRBD2. The CDR3 sequence is CASSFVAGTSVPEQFF. CDR3 in DNA: TGTGCCAGCAGCTTCGTGGCCGGGACTAGCGTCCCTGAGCAGTTCTTC.